These T cell receptor beta chains were read from a single sample in a study of early T cells in non-severe SARS-CoV-2 infection. Using its own MiXCR run on the 5' RACE reads, TCRdb lists one record per CDR3 protein. The sample shows more than 45,000 distinct CDR3 sequences, about an eighth of them seen only once. Sequenced input: whole blood. These receptors were taken from an adult who was a healthcare worker with PCR-confirmed SARS-CoV-2 infection or an uninfected control (not recorded which). The CDR3 runs from the conserved cysteine through the conserved F or W. The D gene is left open where the match is weak. Size is stated for part of the rows, as once, few or many counts, or as a class when the clone is expanded.

>TRBV7-9|many|TRBJ2-2|TRBD2
CASRTSGGSSGELFF
TGTGCCAGCAGAACAAGCGGGGGGTCGTCCGGGGAGCTGTTTTTT
>TRBV7-6|.|TRBJ2-1|.
CASSFGLTQNEQFF
TGTGCCAGCAGCTTCGGACTGACGCAGAATGAGCAGTTCTTC
>TRBV7-2|few|TRBJ2-7|TRBD2
CASSPGPGLAVYEQYF
TGTGCCAGCAGCCCGGGGCCGGGACTAGCGGTCTACGAGCAGTACTTC
>TRBV12-2|many|TRBJ2-1|.
CASRFVLGAGLAANEQFF
TGTGCAAGTCGCTTTGTACTGGGAGCCGGACTAGCGGCCAATGAGCAGTTCTTC
>TRBV3-1|.|TRBJ2-7|.
CASSRIDREQYF
TGTGCCAGCAGCCGAATCGACAGGGAGCAGTACTTC
>TRBV27|.|TRBJ2-4|TRBD1
CASSLQGALAKNIQYF
TGTGCCAGCAGTTTACAGGGGGCCTTAGCCAAAAACATTCAGTACTTC
>TRBV28|few|TRBJ1-4|TRBD1
CASNLQGSNEKLFF
TGTGCCAGCAATTTACAGGGGTCTAATGAAAAACTGTTTTTT
>TRBV4-1|many|TRBJ2-7|TRBD2
CASSQDFLAGTYEQYF
TGCGCCAGCAGCCAAGATTTTCTAGCGGGGACGTACGAGCAGTACTTC
>TRBV28|few|TRBJ1-6|TRBD1
CASRGQGARNSPLHF
TGTGCCAGCAGGGGACAGGGGGCTCGAAATTCACCCCTCCACTTT
>TRBV6-5|many|TRBJ1-1|TRBD1
CASRQGQTNTEAFF
TGTGCCAGCAGGCAGGGACAGACGAACACTGAAGCTTTCTTT
>TRBV10-1|many|TRBJ2-2|TRBD2
CASSSGRTGELFF
TGCGCCAGCAGTTCCGGGAGGACCGGGGAGCTGTTTTTT
>TRBV21-1|.|TRBJ2-7|.
CASSKEDGQGGVHEQYF
TGTGCCAGCAGCAAAGAGGATGGACAGGGAGGAGTCCACGAGCAGTACTTC
>TRBV29-1|few|TRBJ2-1|.
CSVVPTDNEQFF
TGCAGCGTTGTCCCCACAGACAATGAGCAGTTCTTC
>TRBV9|.|TRBJ2-2|.
CASGTPLDGELFF
TGTGCCAGCGGTACGCCCCTTGACGGGGAGCTGTTTTTT
>TRBV20-1|many|TRBJ1-1|.
CTPVGENTEAFF
TGCACCCCGGTGGGGGAGAACACTGAAGCTTTCTTT
>TRBV20-1|few|TRBJ2-3|TRBD2
CSARSGGVHF
TGCAGTGCCCGCTCGGGAGGAGTGCATTTT
>TRBV28|many|TRBJ2-1|.
CASRVDRLSYNEQFF
TGTGCCAGCAGGGTCGACAGGCTCTCCTACAATGAGCAGTTCTTC
>TRBV4-2|many|TRBJ2-1|TRBD2
CASSPSLTGGDNEQFF
TGTGCCAGCAGCCCCTCCCTAACGGGAGGGGACAATGAGCAGTTCTTC
>TRBV2|few|TRBJ1-1|.
CASSVTRWNTEAFF
TGTGCCAGCAGTGTCACCAGGTGGAACACTGAAGCTTTCTTT
>TRBV12-3/TRBV12-4|many|TRBJ2-1|TRBD2
CASLRGGNNEQFF
TGTGCCAGCTTACGCGGGGGGAACAATGAGCAGTTCTTC
>TRBV9|many|TRBJ2-1|.
CASSENNEQFF
TGTGCCAGCAGCGAGAACAATGAGCAGTTCTTC
>TRBV6-6|.|TRBJ2-7|.
CASSYSSGTLDYEQYF
TGTGCCAGCAGTTACTCGTCGGGGACTTTAGACTACGAGCAGTACTTC
>TRBV29-1|once|TRBJ1-1|.
CSADEGMTEAFF
TGCAGCGCAGACGAGGGGATGACTGAAGCTTTCTTT
>TRBV28|.|TRBJ2-5|.
CASSYPPGTGETQYF
TGTGCCAGCAGTTACCCCCCGGGAACGGGCGAGACCCAGTACTTC
>TRBV12-3/TRBV12-4|many|TRBJ1-1|TRBD1
CASSPQTGGVNTEAFF
TGTGCCAGCAGCCCTCAGACAGGGGGAGTGAACACTGAAGCTTTCTTT
>TRBV6-5|.|TRBJ2-7|TRBD1
CASSYSGTGSGEQYF
TGTGCCAGCAGTTACTCCGGGACAGGGTCTGGCGAGCAGTACTTC